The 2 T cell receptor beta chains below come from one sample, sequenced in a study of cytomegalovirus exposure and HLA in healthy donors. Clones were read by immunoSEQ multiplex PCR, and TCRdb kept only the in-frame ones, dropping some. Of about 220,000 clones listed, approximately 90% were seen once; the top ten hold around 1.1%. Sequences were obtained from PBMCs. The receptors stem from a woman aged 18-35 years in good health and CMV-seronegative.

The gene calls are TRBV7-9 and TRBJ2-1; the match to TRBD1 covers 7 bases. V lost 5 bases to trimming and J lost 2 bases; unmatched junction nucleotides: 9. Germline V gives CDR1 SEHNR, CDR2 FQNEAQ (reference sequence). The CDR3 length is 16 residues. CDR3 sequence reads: CASSPWTGPTYNEQFF. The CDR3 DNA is TGTGCCAGCAGCCCCTGGACAGGACCTACCTACAATGAGCAGTTCTTC.

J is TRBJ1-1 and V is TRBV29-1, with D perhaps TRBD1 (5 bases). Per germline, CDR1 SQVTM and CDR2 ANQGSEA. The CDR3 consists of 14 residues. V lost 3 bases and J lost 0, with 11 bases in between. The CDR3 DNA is TGCAGCGTTGATCCCCAGGGCTTGAACACTGAAGCTTTCTTT. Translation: CSVDPQGLNTEAFF.